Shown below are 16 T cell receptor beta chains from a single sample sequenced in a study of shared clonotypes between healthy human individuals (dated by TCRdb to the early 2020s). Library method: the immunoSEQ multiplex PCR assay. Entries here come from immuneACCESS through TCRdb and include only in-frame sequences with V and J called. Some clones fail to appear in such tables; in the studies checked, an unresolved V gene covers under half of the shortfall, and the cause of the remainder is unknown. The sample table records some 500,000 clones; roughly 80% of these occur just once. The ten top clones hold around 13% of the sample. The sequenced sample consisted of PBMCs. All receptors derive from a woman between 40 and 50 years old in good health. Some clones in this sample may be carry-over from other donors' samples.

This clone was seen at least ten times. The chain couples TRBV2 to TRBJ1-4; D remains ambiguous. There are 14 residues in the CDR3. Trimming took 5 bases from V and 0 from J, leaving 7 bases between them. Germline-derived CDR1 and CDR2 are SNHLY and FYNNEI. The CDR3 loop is CASSYSTTNEKLFF. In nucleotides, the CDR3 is TGTGCCAGCAGTTACAGTACAACTAATGAAAAACTGTTTTTT.

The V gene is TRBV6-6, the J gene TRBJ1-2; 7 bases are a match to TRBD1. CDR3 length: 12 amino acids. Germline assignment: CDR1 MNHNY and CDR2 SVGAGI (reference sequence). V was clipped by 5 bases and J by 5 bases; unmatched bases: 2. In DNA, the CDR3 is TGTGCCAGCAGTACAGGGGAGTATGGCTACACCTTC. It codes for CASSTGEYGYTF.

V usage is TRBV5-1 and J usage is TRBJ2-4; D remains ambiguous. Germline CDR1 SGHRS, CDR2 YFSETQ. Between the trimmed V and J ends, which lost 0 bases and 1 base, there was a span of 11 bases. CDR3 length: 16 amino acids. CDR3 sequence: CASSLDVGLAKNIQYF. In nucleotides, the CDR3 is TGCGCCAGCAGCTTGGACGTGGGTTTGGCCAAAAACATTCAGTACTTC.

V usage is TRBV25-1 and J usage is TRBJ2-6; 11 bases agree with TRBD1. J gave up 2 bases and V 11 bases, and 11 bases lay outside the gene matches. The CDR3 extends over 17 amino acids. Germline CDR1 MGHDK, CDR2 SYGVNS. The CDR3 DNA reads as TGTGCCTGCCAAAGGACAGGGGGCGATCCTGGGGCCAACGTCCTGACTTTC. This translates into CACQRTGGDPGANVLTF. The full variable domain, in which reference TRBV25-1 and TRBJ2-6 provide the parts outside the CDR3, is EADIYQTPRYLVIGTGKKITLECSQTMGHDKMYWYQQDPGMELHLIHYSYGVNSTEKGDLSSESTVSRIRTEHFPLTLESARPSHTSQYLCACQRTGGDPGANVLTFGAGSRLTVL.

The CDR3 reads CSVQGAWTEAFF. In nucleotides, the CDR3 is TGCAGCGTTCAGGGGGCATGGACTGAAGCTTTCTTT. The chain carries TRBV29-1 and TRBJ1-1; 8 positions agree with TRBD1. The CDR3 length is 12 residues. Germline V gene lookup returns CDR1 SQVTM and CDR2 ANQGSEA. With 5 bases clipped from V and 5 bases from J, the junction kept 4 bases outside the gene matches.

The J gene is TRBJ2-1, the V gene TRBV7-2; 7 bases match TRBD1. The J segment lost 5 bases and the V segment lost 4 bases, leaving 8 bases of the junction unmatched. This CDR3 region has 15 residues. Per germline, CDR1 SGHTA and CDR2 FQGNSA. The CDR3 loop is CASSSSPGQHNEQFF. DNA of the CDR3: TGTGCCAGCAGCTCTAGCCCGGGACAGCACAATGAGCAGTTCTTC.

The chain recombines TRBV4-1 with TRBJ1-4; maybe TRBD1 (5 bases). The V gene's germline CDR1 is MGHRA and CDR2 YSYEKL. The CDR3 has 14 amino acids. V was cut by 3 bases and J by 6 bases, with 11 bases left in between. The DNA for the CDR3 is TGCGCCAGCAGCCAGACACAGGCGGATGAAAAACTGTTTTTT. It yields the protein CASSQTQADEKLFF.

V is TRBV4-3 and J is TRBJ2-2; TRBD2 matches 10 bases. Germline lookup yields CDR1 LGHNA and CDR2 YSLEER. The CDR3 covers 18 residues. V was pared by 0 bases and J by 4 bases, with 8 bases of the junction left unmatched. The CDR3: CASSQDRGLAGVTGELFF. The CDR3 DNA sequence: TGCGCCAGCAGCCAAGATCGGGGCCTAGCGGGAGTCACCGGGGAGCTGTTTTTT.

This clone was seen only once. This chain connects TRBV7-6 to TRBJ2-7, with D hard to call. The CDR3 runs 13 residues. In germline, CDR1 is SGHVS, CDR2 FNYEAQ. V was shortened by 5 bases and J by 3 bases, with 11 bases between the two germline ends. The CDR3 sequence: CASSPHSGYEQYF. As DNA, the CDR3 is TGTGCCAGCAGCCCCCATTCGGGCTACGAGCAGTACTTC.

The CDR3 loop reads CASSRTRIYPDEQFF. CDR3 sequence (DNA): TGTGCCAGCAGCCGGACTAGAATATACCCCGATGAGCAGTTCTTC. V gene TRBV6-6 combines with J gene TRBJ2-1; 7 bases agree with TRBD2. J lost 8 bases, V lost 6 bases, and 13 bases had no gene match. The germline V gene encodes CDR1 MNHNY and CDR2 SVGAGI (reference sequence). CDR3 size: 15 residues.

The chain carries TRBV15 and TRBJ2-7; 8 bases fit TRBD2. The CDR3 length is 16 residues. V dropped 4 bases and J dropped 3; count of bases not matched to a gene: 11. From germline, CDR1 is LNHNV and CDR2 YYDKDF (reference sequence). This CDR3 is CATSKNLAGRGYEQYF. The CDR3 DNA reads TGTGCCACCAGCAAAAATCTAGCGGGCCGGGGCTACGAGCAGTACTTC.

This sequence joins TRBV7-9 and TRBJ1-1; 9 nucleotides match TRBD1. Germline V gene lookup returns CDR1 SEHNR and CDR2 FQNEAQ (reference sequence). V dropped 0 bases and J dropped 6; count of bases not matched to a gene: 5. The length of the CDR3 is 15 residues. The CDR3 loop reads CASSLATGGRAEAFF. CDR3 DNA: TGTGCCAGCAGCTTAGCGACAGGGGGGAGGGCTGAAGCTTTCTTT.

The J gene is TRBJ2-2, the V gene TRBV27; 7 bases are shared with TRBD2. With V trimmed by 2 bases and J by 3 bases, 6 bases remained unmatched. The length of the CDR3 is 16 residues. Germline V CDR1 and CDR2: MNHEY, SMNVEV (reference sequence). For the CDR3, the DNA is TGTGCCAGCAGTTTAATGCGGGGGACTTACACCGGGGAGCTGTTTTTT. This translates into CASSLMRGTYTGELFF.

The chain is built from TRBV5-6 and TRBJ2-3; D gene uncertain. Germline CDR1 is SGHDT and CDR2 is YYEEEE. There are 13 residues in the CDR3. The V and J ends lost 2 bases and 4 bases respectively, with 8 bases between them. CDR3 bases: TGTGCCAGCAGCTTAGGCGACCCAGATACGCAGTATTTT. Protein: CASSLGDPDTQYF.

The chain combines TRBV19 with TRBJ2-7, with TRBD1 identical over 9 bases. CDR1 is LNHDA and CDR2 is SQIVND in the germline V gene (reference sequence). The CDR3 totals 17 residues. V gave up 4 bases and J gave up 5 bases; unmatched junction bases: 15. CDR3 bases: TGTGCCAGTAGTAGAACGAATCTAGGGACAGGGCTGAACGAGCAGTACTTC. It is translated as CASSRTNLGTGLNEQYF.

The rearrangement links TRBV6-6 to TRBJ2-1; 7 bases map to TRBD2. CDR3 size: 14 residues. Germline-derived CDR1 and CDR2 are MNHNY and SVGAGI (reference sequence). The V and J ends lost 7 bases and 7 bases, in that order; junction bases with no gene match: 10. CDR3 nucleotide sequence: TGTGCCAGCAACCCGGAGGGAGGGAATAATGAGCAGTTCTTC. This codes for CASNPEGGNNEQFF.